This TCR beta chain was captured in a study of precursors of human CD4 cytotoxic T cells listed by TCRdb under 2018. Concerning the study at large: The bulk TCR-seq analysis covered CD4+ memory subsets from some 14 donors in total. TCR-seq analysis of approximately 15 donors yielded TCRalpha and TCRbeta chain sequences (table S7).

The sample was run on an Illumina MiSeq. Concerning the study's data processing: The Shannon-Wiener index, calculated in VDJtools, was used to measure repertoire diversity. A TCRbeta clonotype counted as expanded if its clonotype frequency was 3 or higher. TCRdb applied fastp at Q25 and MiXCR to the public reads, then kept only in-frame beta chains. Here each entry gathers all rows of one CDR3 protein and keeps the most common genes and DNA. TCRdb's processing, not the study's, gives the V and J calls here. This sample has 750 to 950 distinct CDR3 sequences in its table, and less than 20% of those were observed once. The top ten clonotypes cover about an eighth of the sample. For CDR1 and CDR2, the germline V gene lists SQVTM and ANQGSEA. Unmatched junction bases come to 10, with V trimmed by 7 bases and J by 2 bases. The CDR3 runs 14 residues from the cysteine to the phenylalanine. Only the CDR3 DNA is retained, 42 bases long and in frame from the first base.

Bulk UMI-based TCR sequencing was performed on four sorted CD4+ memory subsets (TCM, TEM, IL-7Rhigh TEMRA, IL-7R- TEMRA) to test a precursor-effector relationship among CD4 cytotoxic T cells. Cells were obtained from peripheral blood mononuclear cells isolated from human blood. Details on this clonotype: Its binding antigen is unknown. No base quality values were provided; no much bigger clone lies one nucleotide off.

Summary of the overall study and its limitations: IL-7Rhigh and IL-7R- TEMRA subsets showed more restricted TCR repertoires, with lower diversity and more expanded clonotypes, than TCM and TEM subsets. Only 13 of the 14 donors were included in some of the bulk TCR-seq comparisons, which suggests that not every subset was available for every donor. Expanded effector clonotypes accounted for a larger share of IL-7Rhigh TEMRA clonotypes than of TEM or TCM clonotypes. The authors noted that a human observational design cannot definitively establish the direction of differentiation between precursor and effector cells.

The sequencing sample was made of memory CD4+ T cells from blood (PBMCs). The V and J segments used are TRBV29-1 and TRBJ1-1, with TRBD1 identical over 7 junction bases. This clonotype was obtained from a human donor in good health. This receptor has the CDR3 CSGYLGTVNTEAFF. The DNA reads as follows: TGCAGCGGATATCTCGGGACAGTAAACACTGAAGCTTTCTTT.